The entry that follows covers one TCR beta chain sequence. Profiling relied on immunoSEQ multiplex PCR, and the TCRdb table lists in-frame clones only, not all of them. The repertoire includes roughly 210,000 clones, roughly 84% of them detected once, and roughly 7.2% sits in the top ten. The source of the sample is a study of blood T cell repertoires in COVID-19. Study as a whole: The samples span acute and convalescent COVID-19 from the United States, Italy and Spain.

The ends were cut back, 0 bases at V and 3 bases at J, with 8 bases in the middle. Germline loops: CDR1 SGHAT, CDR2 FQNNGV. This CDR3 region has 15 residues. The TCR originated in a man aged 25-45 years in a cohort exposed to, infected with or recovered from COVID-19 (not recorded which). Sequencing was carried out using PBMCs or T cells enriched from blood (not recorded which). The chain employs TRBV11-2 and TRBJ2-2; D unclear. The DNA for the CDR3 is TGTGCCAGCAGCTTAGAGCGTACTGACACCGGGGAGCTGTTTTTT. Translated: CASSLERTDTGELFF.